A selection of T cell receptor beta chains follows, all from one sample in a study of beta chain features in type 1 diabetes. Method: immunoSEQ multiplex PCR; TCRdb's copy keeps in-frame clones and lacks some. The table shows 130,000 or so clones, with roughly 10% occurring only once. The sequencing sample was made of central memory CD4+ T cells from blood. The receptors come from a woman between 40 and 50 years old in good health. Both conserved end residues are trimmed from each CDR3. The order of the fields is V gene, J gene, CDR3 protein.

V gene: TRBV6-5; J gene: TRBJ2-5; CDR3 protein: ASSYIGGEEETQY
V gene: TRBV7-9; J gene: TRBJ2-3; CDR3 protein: ASSLNTRTDTQY
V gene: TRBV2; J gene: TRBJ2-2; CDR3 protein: ASRGGSGLNTGELF
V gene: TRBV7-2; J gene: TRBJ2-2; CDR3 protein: ASSPTDRETGELF
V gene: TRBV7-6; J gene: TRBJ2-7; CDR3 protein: ASSGTGGFHEQY
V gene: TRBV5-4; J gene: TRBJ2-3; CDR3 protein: ASSWTGKTTDTQY
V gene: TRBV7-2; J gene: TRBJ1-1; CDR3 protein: ASSSDRAEAF
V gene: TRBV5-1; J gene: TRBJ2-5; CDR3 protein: ASSPGGRAQETQY
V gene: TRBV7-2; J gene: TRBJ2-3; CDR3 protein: ASSPLDGGPQY
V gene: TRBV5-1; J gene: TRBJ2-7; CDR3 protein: ASTELPTYEQY
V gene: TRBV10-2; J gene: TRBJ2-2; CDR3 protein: ASTTGGDTGELF
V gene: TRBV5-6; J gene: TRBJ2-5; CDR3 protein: ASSLGGGAVETQY
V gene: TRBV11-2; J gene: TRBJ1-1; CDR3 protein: ASSPRPGSEAF
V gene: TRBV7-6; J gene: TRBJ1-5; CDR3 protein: ASSSGQGSDQPQH
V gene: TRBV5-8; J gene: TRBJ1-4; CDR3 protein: ASSAGQGSTNEKLF
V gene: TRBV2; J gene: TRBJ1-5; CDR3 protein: ASSGERDQPQH
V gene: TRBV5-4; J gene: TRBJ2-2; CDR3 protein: ASSLGAGAGELF
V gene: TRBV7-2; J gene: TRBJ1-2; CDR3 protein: ASSLGQGGYT
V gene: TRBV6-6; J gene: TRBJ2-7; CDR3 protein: ASSYGTGAGEQY
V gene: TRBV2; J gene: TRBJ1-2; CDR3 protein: ASSDNRVDGYT
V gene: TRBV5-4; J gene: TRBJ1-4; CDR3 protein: ASSLDGPSEKLF
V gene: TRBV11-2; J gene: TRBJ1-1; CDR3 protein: ASSSWTGNTEAF
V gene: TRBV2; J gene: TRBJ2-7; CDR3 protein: ASTALTGGEQY
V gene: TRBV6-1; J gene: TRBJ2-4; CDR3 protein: ASFGASPKNIQY
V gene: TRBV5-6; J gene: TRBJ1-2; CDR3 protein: ASSFSDGYT
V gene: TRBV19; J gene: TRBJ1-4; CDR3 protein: ASSPGQPNEKLF
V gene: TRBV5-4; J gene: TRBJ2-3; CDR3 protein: ASSLLSDTQY
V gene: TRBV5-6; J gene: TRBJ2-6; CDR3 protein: ASSFLSGANVLT
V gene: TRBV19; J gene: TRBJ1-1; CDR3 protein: ASSRAGQDEAF
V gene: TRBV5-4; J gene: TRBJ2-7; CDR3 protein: ASSLGDRGWSEQY
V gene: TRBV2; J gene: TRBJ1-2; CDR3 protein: ASSVRGPSNYGYT
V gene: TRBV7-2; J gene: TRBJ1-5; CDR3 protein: ASQTGNQPQH
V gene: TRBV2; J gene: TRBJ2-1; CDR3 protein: ARQRETSGGANEQF
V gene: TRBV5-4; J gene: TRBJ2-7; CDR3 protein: ASSLAGTGGRGQY
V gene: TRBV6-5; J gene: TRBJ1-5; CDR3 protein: ASSYGGGRNQPQH
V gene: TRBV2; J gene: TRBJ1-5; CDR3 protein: ASSEETSRYSNQPQH
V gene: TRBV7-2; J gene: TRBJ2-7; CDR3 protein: ASSLDAGGAYEQY
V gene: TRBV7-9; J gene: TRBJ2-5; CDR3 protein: ASSSGQGQETQY
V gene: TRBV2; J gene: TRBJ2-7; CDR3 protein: ASSRATGARYEQY
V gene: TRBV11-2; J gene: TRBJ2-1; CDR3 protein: ASSLTQDRPQEQF
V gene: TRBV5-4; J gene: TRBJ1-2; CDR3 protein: ASSSPTGMSGYT
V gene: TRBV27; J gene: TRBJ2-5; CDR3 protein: ASSLGQGRQETQY
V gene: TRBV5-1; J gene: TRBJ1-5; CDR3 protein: ASSEGLSNQPQH
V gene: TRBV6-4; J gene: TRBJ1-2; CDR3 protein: ASSFGQGGSYGYT
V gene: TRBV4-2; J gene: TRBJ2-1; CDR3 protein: ASSQEAIGSYNEQF
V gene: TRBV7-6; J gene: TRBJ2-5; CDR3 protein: ASSPSGEETQY
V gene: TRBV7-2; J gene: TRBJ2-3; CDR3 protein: ASSGTGGADTQY
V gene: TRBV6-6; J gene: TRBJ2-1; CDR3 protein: ASRPSGVDSYNEQF
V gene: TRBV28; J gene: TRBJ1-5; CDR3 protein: ASRTRDRGHSQPQH
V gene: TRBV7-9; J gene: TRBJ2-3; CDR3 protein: ASESGVPTDTQY
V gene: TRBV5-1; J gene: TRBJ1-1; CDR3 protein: ASSLWQNTEAF
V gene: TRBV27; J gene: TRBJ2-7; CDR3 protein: ASTSLTSGGAYEQY
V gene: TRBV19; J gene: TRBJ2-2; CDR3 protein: ASSMGLAGNTGELF
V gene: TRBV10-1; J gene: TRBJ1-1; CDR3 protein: ASSESTQAIGAF
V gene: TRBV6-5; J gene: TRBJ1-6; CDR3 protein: ASTSQGQGDSPLH
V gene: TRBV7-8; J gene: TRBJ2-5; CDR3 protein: ASSPPGGFSAQY
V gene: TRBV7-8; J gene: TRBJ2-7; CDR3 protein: ASSLKRDSYEQY
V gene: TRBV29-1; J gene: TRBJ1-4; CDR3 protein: SVGGTHEKLF
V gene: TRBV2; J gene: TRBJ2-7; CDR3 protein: ASSGAGSYEWQY
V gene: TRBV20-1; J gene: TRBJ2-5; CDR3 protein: SALRIQTQY